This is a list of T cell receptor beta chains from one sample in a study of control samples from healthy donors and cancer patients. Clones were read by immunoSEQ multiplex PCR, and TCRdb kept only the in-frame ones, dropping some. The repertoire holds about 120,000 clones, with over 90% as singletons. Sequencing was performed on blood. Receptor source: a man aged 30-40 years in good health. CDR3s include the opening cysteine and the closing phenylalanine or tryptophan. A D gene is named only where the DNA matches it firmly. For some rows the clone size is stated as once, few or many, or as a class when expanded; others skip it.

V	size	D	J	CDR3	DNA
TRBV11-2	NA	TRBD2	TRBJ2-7	CASSYQRGGVGEQYF	TGTGCCAGCAGCTATCAGCGGGGGGGAGTAGGGGAGCAGTACTTC
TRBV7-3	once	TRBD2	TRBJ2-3	CASTPSGGNTQYF	TGTGCCAGCACCCCCTCGGGGGGAAATACGCAGTATTTT
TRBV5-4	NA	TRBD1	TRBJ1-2	CASSLRQGDNYGYTF	TGTGCCAGCAGCTTGAGACAGGGTGACAACTATGGCTACACCTTC
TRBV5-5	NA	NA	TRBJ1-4	CASSLWTTTNEKLFF	TGTGCCAGCAGCTTGTGGACAACAACTAATGAAAAACTGTTTTTT
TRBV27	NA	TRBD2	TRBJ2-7	CASSLGAGGPYYEQYF	TGTGCCAGCAGTTTAGGAGCGGGGGGCCCCTACTACGAGCAGTACTTC
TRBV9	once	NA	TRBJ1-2	CASSVTGSNYGYTF	TGTGCCAGCAGCGTAACAGGGAGCAACTATGGCTACACCTTC
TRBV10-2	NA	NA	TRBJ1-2	CASSQGQGYERGYTF	TGCGCCAGCAGCCAGGGACAAGGCTATGAAAGGGGCTACACCTTC
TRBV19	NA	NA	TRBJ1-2	CASSIAGGYTF	TGTGCCAGTAGTATAGCGGGTGGCTACACCTTC
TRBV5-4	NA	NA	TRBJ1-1	CASVGELTEAFF	TGTGCCAGCGTTGGGGAACTCACTGAAGCTTTCTTT
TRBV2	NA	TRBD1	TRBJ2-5	CASRVFAGTAYQETQYF	TGTGCCAGCAGAGTATTCGCCGGGACAGCGTACCAAGAGACCCAGTACTTC
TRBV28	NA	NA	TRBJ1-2	CASSAPGTYYGYTF	TGTGCCAGCAGTGCACCCGGGACATACTATGGCTACACCTTC
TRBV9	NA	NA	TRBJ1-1	CASSVANSNTEAFF	TGTGCCAGCAGCGTAGCTAATAGCAACACTGAAGCTTTCTTT
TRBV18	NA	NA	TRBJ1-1	CASSPGYRGRTEAFF	TGTGCCAGCTCACCAGGTTATCGGGGTAGGACTGAAGCTTTCTTT
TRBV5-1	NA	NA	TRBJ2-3	CASSPGPSGDTQYF	TGCGCCAGCAGTCCTGGACCCTCGGGAGATACGCAGTATTTT
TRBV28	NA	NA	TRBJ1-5	CASSLLGGPNQPQHF	TGTGCCAGCAGTTTACTCGGGGGGCCCAATCAGCCCCAGCATTTT
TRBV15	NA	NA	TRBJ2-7	CATSRVPPNYEQYF	TGTGCCACCAGCAGAGTCCCACCCAACTACGAGCAGTACTTC
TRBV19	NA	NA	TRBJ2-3	CASSIGLSTDTQYF	TGTGCCAGTAGTATAGGACTCAGCACAGATACGCAGTATTTT
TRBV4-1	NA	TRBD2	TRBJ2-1	CASATSGGVNEQFF	TGCGCCAGCGCCACTAGCGGGGGGGTAAATGAGCAGTTCTTC
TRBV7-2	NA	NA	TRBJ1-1	CASSLDVGYTEAFF	TGTGCCAGCAGCCTCGATGTAGGGTACACTGAAGCTTTCTTT
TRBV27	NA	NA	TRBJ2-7	CASSLGNDGYYEQYF	TGTGCCAGCAGTTTAGGGAATGACGGGTACTACGAGCAGTACTTC
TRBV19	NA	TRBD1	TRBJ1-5	CASSIATGGHQPQHF	TGTGCCAGTAGTATAGCCACAGGGGGCCATCAGCCCCAGCATTTT
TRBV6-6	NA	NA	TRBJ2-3	CASSFPRGAQDTQYF	TGTGCCAGCAGTTTCCCGAGGGGGGCGCAAGATACGCAGTATTTT
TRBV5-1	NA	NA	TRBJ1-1	CASSLAMEGTAFF	TGCGCCAGCAGCTTGGCCATGGAGGGTACGGCTTTCTTT
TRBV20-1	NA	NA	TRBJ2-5	CSASLGRGLQETQYF	TGCAGTGCTAGTCTCGGCCGGGGGCTCCAAGAGACCCAGTACTTC
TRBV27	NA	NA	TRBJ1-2	CASSAGGNYGYTF	TGTGCCAGCAGTGCCGGGGGTAACTATGGCTACACCTTC
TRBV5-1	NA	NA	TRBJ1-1	CASSLWAQGIGNTEAFF	TGCGCCAGCAGCTTGTGGGCCCAGGGCATCGGGAACACTGAAGCTTTCTTT
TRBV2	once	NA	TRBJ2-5	CASSELIAVQETQYF	TGTGCCAGCAGTGAATTGATAGCGGTACAAGAGACCCAGTACTTC
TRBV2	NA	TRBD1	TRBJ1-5	CASDQGADQPQHF	TGTGCCAGTGATCAGGGGGCGGACCAGCCCCAGCATTTT
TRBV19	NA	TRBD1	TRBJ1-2	CASTGNDREAGYTF	TGTGCCAGTACCGGGAACGACAGGGAGGCTGGCTACACCTTC
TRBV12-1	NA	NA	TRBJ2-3	CASTLLGGGDTQYF	TGTGCCAGCACTTTATTAGGGGGGGGAGATACGCAGTATTTT
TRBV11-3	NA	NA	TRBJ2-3	CASSPAGTDTQYF	TGTGCCAGCAGCCCGGCAGGGACAGATACGCAGTATTTT
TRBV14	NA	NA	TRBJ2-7	CASSQDISASRDF	TGTGCCAGCAGCCAAGATATTTCGGCTAGTAGGGACTTC
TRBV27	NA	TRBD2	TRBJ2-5	CASSLYPAGGLETQYF	TGTGCCAGCAGTTTATACCCAGCGGGGGGGCTTGAGACCCAGTACTTC
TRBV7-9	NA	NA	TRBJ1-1	CASSSDPLVVGEETEAFF	TGTGCCAGCAGCTCCGATCCCCTAGTTGTCGGTGAAGAGACTGAAGCTTTCTTT
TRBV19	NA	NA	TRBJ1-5	CASSIGQNQPQHF	TGTGCCAGTAGTATAGGGCAGAATCAGCCCCAGCATTTT
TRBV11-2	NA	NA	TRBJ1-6	CASSSRPENSPLHF	TGTGCCAGCAGCTCCAGGCCGGAGAATTCACCCCTCCACTTT
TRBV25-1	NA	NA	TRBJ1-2	CASSGRQSYGYTF	TGTGCCAGCAGTGGGAGACAGTCCTATGGCTACACCTTC
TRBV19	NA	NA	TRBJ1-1	CASSIGWDTEAFF	TGTGCCAGTAGTATAGGGTGGGACACTGAAGCTTTCTTT
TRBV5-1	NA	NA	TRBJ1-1	CASSQPGYDTEAFF	TGCGCCAGCAGCCAACCAGGCTACGACACTGAAGCTTTCTTT
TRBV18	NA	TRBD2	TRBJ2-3	CASSERPGTSMTVTDTQYF	TGTGCCAGCTCAGAACGTCCCGGGACTAGTATGACGGTCACAGATACGCAGTATTTT
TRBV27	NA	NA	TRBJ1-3	CASSLTGPHGGNTIYF	TGTGCCAGCAGTTTAACGGGGCCCCACGGTGGAAACACCATATATTTT
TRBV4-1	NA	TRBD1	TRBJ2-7	CASSQRQGSFPAYEQYF	TGCGCCAGCAGCCAGAGACAGGGGTCGTTTCCTGCCTACGAGCAGTACTTC
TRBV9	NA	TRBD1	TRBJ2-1	CASSATDRGHEQFF	TGTGCCAGCAGCGCAACAGACAGGGGGCATGAGCAGTTCTTC
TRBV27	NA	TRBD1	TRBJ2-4	CASRMTGQGAKNIQYF	TGTGCCAGCAGAATGACTGGACAGGGCGCCAAAAACATTCAGTACTTC
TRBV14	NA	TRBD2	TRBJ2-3	CASSLTSGAGDTQYF	TGTGCCAGCAGCCTGACTAGCGGGGCGGGAGATACGCAGTATTTT
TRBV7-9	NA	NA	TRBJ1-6	CASSLGGNSPLHF	TGTGCCAGCAGCTTGGGTGGGAATTCACCCCTCCACTTT
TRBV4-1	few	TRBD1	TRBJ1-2	CASSQSTGDYGYTF	TGCGCCAGCAGCCAGTCGACAGGGGACTATGGCTACACCTTC
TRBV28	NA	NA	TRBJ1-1	CAIQSIGTLEAEAFF	TGTGCCATCCAAAGTATCGGCACCCTAGAGGCTGAAGCTTTCTTT
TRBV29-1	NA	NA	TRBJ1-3	CSVKGDPSPSSGNTIYF	TGCAGCGTTAAGGGTGACCCGAGCCCGAGCTCTGGAAACACCATATATTTT
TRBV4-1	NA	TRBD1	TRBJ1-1	CASSQGTGVGKAFF	TGCGCCAGCAGCCAAGGTACAGGGGTAGGTAAAGCTTTCTTT
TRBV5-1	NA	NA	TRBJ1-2	CASSSLMGAGGYTF	TGCGCCAGCAGCTCACTAATGGGCGCTGGAGGCTACACCTTC
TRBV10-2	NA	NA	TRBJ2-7	CASSHPTEARPTYEQYF	TGCGCCAGCAGCCACCCCACAGAGGCTAGACCTACCTACGAGCAGTACTTC
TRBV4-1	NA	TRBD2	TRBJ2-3	CASSSRLADTDTQYF	TGCGCCAGCAGCTCCCGACTAGCGGATACAGATACGCAGTATTTT